One TCR beta chain is described in this entry. This receptor's antigen is unknown. Qualities for individual bases were not recorded, and no much larger clone is one base off. Library preparation was by the immunoSEQ multiplex PCR assay. For the multiplex PCR, a mixture combining 60 forward primers for TCR Vbeta segments and 13 reverse primers for TCR Jbeta segments was used. The CDR3 region of rearranged TCR beta genes was amplified from genomic DNA with a multiplex PCR assay. Amplified TCR beta libraries were sequenced as 87-base-pair reads on the Illumina HiSeq System. The published analysis was carried out like this. Across the roughly 700 repertoires, a later analysis counted 75 million to 90 million unique TCR beta chains, 9.5 million to 13 million of which were shared by at least two donors. Raw reads were error-corrected and collapsed into unique sequences with a nearest-neighbor algorithm that merged closely related sequences to remove PCR and sequencing errors. V, D and J gene segments were assigned by aligning CDR3 sequences to IMGT reference sequences. For a sequence to be retained, at least a six-nucleotide match to both a V gene segment and a J gene segment was required. A rearrangement was called productive if the CDR3 had no stop codons and remained in frame with V and J, and every other rearrangement was called non-productive. Following IMGT convention, CDR3 was defined as the stretch from the second conserved V-encoded cysteine up to the conserved J-encoded phenylalanine. The earlier analysis of about 590 of the donors excluded sequences that lacked an unambiguous match to a single V gene segment. An earlier analysis of several hundred of the donors called V segments functional above 56.7% productive rearrangements and segregating when the between-donor standard deviation exceeded 5%. To diagnose cytomegalovirus status from the catalog of TCR beta chain sequences, a statistical classification framework was built. In a later analysis, TCR nucleotide sequences were compared against IMGT/GENE-DB human TR gene sequences so that V and J genes could be assigned. The TCRdist pipeline was used in a later analysis to assign CDR3 sequences and most-parsimonious VDJ recombination scenarios. In a later analysis, each TCR beta chain was defined by its CDR3 amino acid sequence together with its V-gene family, and reads without a unique V-gene family were excluded. To address suspected cross-contamination and a sequencing artifact, a later analysis removed 592 highly shared, low-generation-probability nucleotide sequences. In a later analysis, a clonal expansion index was calculated for each public chain from normalized within-repertoire ranks of inferred template counts. In a later analysis, generation probabilities were computed with a VDJ recombination model fitted to out-of-frame rearrangements, and the resulting probabilities were checked against IGoR. In a later analysis, hypergeometric tests were used to score TCR-TCR, TCR-HLA and TCR-CMV co-occurrence, with a repertoire-size bias correction applied to TCR pairs. In a later analysis, false discovery rates were estimated by permuting HLA or CMV assignments 20 times. A later analysis grouped co-occurring TCRs with DBSCAN, adding TCRdist sequence similarity when clustering within HLA-allele-positive subsets. Co-occurrence clustering excluded repertoires with fewer than 30,000 or more than 120,000 public chains, plus five with anomalous nucleotide sharing. Held by TCRdb, this immuneACCESS table contains in-frame sequences only and omits some clones. Under half of the omission traces to an unresolved V gene where checked; the cause of the rest is unknown. Clonal size and the V and J genes are those of that table, whereas D and trimming came from the DNA. This sample gives 150,000 or so clones in total; roughly four fifths of them show up just once. Clones ranked in the top ten supply over 4% of the sample.

This sample is part of a study of cytomegalovirus exposure and HLA in healthy donors (dated by TCRdb to 2015 to 2018). Context from the whole study: An earlier analysis of some 600 of the donors reported 250 to 350 Gb of sequence data and roughly 120 million unique TCR beta sequences obtained from some 170 million T cells. HLA typing included class I and class II loci at four-digit resolution. To predict cytomegalovirus infection status, the study combined high-throughput TCR immunosequencing, statistical association of individual TCRs with disease status, and machine learning. Because of strong linkage in the cohort, roughly five DR-DQ haplotypes were treated as single units for association and clustering. A separate validation cohort of 100 to 150 different subjects was used in addition to the roughly 720-subject first cohort. In an earlier analysis of 550 to 700 of the donors, high-throughput TCR beta sequencing was used to judge whether each TCR beta V gene segment behaved as functional or pseudogenic. Rather than using new phenotypic data, the later analysis identified candidate immune exposures from TCR beta sequences and from how often those sequences occurred across donors. Among the roughly 430 genotyped donors, approximately 81% belonged to the genetic ancestry cluster associated with self-reported Caucasian donors. Donor age, sex, ethnicity and CMV serostatus were collected together with the repertoire data. In a later analysis, previously published TCR beta repertoires from about 640 donors were re-analyzed and high-resolution HLA genotyping was added so that TCR occurrence patterns could be studied. A later genetic analysis took genome-wide SNP genotypes for about 55% of the 666 donors and used that subset as a discovery cohort. The study used immunosequencing to profile the T cell repertoires of approximately 690 subjects and linked those repertoires to cytomegalovirus serostatus. The study aimed to test whether signatures of past pathogen exposure could be identified by cataloging public T cell receptors. Every discovery cohort repertoire had been produced on one sequencing platform. About 300 gigabases of sequencing data and approximately 84 million unique TCR sequences were included in an early release covering over 600 HLA-typed donors. Across approximately 420 genotyped donors of the cohort, an average of approximately 240,000 unique TCR beta nucleotide sequences per donor were sequenced, and 15% to 20% of those sequences were non-productive. The number of typed donors differed by locus: 629-630 for A, B, C, DRB1 and DQB1; some 500 for DQA1; approximately 600 for DPA1; and roughly 470 for DPB1. What the authors observed across the whole study: Specific HLA alleles were associated with roughly 17,000 TCR beta sequences at a false discovery rate of 0.05 in a later analysis. Across donors, most TCR sequences were observed very rarely, whereas some public TCRs were present in many individuals. Presence/absence analyses assumed roughly uniform sequencing depth across donors, an assumption that may not hold. According to a later genetic analysis, donors in an Asian-associated ancestry cluster had fewer N-insertions in productive TCRs than the approximately 690-donor mean. Only TCR beta chains were sequenced in this cohort, and the absence of alpha or paired-chain data limited detectable features. A later analysis reported that several top co-occurrence clusters appeared linked to parvovirus B19, influenza, CMV and Epstein-Barr virus. A later analysis found that HLA-associated TCR beta chains were more clonally expanded and had lower generation probabilities than equally common non-associated chains. Immune exposure information for the cohort was limited to CMV serostatus. Because HLA typing was unavailable for some donors at each locus, only the typed subset was used in association tests. When HLA alleles, especially DR and DQ, strongly co-occurred, attributing TCR associations to individual alleles was difficult. The study gave a list of some 150 TCR beta chains associated with cytomegalovirus. The classifier was reported to diagnose cytomegalovirus status with high specificity and sensitivity in both the original cohort and the validation cohort. V-gene and J-gene trimming of TCR beta chains was associated with a missense DCLRE1C variant in a later genetic analysis, and the association was replicated in an independent cohort. Correlated functional status among segregating V segments might reflect linkage disequilibrium, but an unknown experimental factor could not be ruled out. A few of the identified cytomegalovirus-associated TCR beta chains were confirmed in vitro to be specific for cytomegalovirus antigens. A group of highly shared sequence variants was considered likely to be a technical artifact of the sequencing pipeline. Most CMV-associated TCR beta chains appeared to be HLA-restricted in a later analysis, and the HLA associations seemed to be driven largely by CMV exposure. It was suggested by the authors that the approach could potentially be generalized to other disease states and immunological phenotypes. A further reported finding was that TCR beta sequences accurately predicted the HLA-A and HLA-B alleles for most subjects in the first cohort. The earlier analysis of approximately 540 of the donors excluded about 16 rarely observed V segments, including chromosome 9 orphons, because counts were too low. According to a later analysis, TCR association rates differed among HLA loci, with DRB1 alleles showing the most associated TCRs and HLA-C alleles showing the fewest. An earlier analysis of approximately 600 of the donors showed that most TCR beta V segments appeared in productive rearrangements either about 87% or about 30% of the time, which broadly matched IMGT annotations. Some IMGT-functional V segments, including TRBV6-2 and TRBV6-3, could not be distinguished by the 87-base-pair reads and were therefore excluded.

The CDR3 starts with the cysteine, ends with the phenylalanine, and has 14 residues. Only the CDR3 part of the read is kept: 42 bases, read in frame from the first base. Sequences MNHEY (CDR1) and SMNVEV (CDR2) are obtained from the germline V gene (reference sequence). V lost 3 bases and J lost 6 bases; the stretch between them is 11 bases long. The cohort consisted of approximately 690 healthy bone marrow donors. At the time of sampling, every cohort member was nominally healthy, though immune exposures that went unrecorded were likely present. The donor tested CMV seropositive and was one of the 289 seropositive cohort members. Every donor gave a peripheral blood sample, and the peripheral blood mononuclear cells from that sample were used for TCR beta sequencing. Genomic DNA was extracted from the blood cell samples with the Qiagen DNeasy Blood Extraction Kit.

The V gene is TRBV27 and the J gene is TRBJ2-2; the D region possibly corresponds to TRBD1 (6 bases align). The clonotype originates from a man in his fifties in good health and CMV-seropositive. The sample taken for sequencing was PBMCs. The sequenced DNA: TGTGCCAGCAGTTTTGAGGGGGTTGCCGGGGAGCTGTTTTTT. This translates into CASSFEGVAGELFF.